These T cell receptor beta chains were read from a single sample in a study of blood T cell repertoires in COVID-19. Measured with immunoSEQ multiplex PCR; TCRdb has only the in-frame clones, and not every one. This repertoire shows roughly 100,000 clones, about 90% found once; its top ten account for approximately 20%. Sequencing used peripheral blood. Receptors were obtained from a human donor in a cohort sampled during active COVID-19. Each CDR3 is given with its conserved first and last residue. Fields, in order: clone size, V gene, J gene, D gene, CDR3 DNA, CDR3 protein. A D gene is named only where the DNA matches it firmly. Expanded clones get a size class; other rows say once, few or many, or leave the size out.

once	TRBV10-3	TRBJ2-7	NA	TGTGCCATCAGTGAGTGGCAGGGGAACTACGAGCAGTACTTC	CAISEWQGNYEQYF
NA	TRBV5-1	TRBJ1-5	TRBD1	TGCGCCAGCAGCTTGGGTGAGACAGGGGGCAATCAGCCCCAGCATTTT	CASSLGETGGNQPQHF
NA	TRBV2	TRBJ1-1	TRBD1	TGTGCCAGCAGTGGACCGGGACAGGGTACTGAAGCTTTCTTT	CASSGPGQGTEAFF
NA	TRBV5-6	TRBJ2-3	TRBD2	TGTGCCAGCAGCTTGAGACTAGCGGTCACAGATACGCAGTATTTT	CASSLRLAVTDTQYF
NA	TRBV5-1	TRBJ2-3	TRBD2	TGCGCCAGCAGCCCTAGCGGGCCCACAGATACGCAGTATTTT	CASSPSGPTDTQYF
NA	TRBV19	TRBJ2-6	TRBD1	TGTGCCACCTCTCCGACAGGGGGTATGTCTGGGGCCAACGTCCTGACTTTC	CATSPTGGMSGANVLTF
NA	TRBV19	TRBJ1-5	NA	TGTGCCAGTAGAAACCGGGGGGATGATCAGCCCCAGCATTTT	CASRNRGDDQPQHF
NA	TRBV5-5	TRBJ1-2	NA	TGTGCCAGCAGCCCGGGACAAAGTTACCCCTATGGCTACACCTTC	CASSPGQSYPYGYTF
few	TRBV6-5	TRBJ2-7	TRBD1	TGTGCCAGCAGTTCCCCCCCAGGGGGCGGGTACGAGCAGTACTTC	CASSSPPGGGYEQYF
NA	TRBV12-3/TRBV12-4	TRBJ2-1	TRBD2	TGTGCCACCGAGCGGGAGGGCCTAGGTGAGCAGTTCTTC	CATEREGLGEQFF
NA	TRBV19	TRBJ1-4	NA	TGTGCCAGTAGCCTCGGGACAACTAATGAAAAACTGTTTTTT	CASSLGTTNEKLFF
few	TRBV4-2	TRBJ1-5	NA	TGTGCCAGCAGCCAGGGAACAGGGCCCAATCAGCCCCAGCATTTT	CASSQGTGPNQPQHF
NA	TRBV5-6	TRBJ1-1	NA	TGTGCCAGCAGCTTCGGGGTCCTGAACACTGAAGCTTTCTTT	CASSFGVLNTEAFF
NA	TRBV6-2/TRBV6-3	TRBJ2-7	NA	TGTGCCAGCAGCCGAGACAGCTACGAGCAGTACTTC	CASSRDSYEQYF
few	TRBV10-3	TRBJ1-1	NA	TGTGCCATCACCGGACAAAGGAACACTGAAGCTTTCTTT	CAITGQRNTEAFF
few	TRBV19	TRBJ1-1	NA	TGTGCCAGTAGTACAGCGTTGAACACTGAAGCTTTCTTT	CASSTALNTEAFF
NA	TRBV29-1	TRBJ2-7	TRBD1	TGCAGCGTTGAAAGGTCAGGGGGTTACGAGCAGTACTTC	CSVERSGGYEQYF
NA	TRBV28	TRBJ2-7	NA	TGTGCCAGCAGTTTCGGACAAACCTACGAGCAGTACTTC	CASSFGQTYEQYF
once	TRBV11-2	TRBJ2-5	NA	TGTGCCAGCAGCTCGACAGGACAAGAGACCCAGTACTTC	CASSSTGQETQYF
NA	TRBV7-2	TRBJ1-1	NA	TGTGCCAGCAGCCCGTGGGGAGGACTTGAAGCTTTCTTT	CASSPWGGLEAFF
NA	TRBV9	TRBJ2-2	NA	TGTGCCAGCAGCGTGCGGACCGGGGAGCTGTTTTTT	CASSVRTGELFF
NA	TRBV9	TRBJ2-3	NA	TGTGCCAGCAGCTTCCTCGGAGCAGATACGCAGTATTTT	CASSFLGADTQYF
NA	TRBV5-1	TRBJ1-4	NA	TGCGCCAGCAGCGGAGGGACTGGCGATAATGAAAAACTGTTTTTT	CASSGGTGDNEKLFF
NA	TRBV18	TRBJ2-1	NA	TGTGCCAGCTCCCCGGGGCAGGGGAGGTTCTTC	CASSPGQGRFF
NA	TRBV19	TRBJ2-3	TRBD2	TGTGCCAGTGGTGGACTAGCGGGTGATACGCAGTATTTT	CASGGLAGDTQYF
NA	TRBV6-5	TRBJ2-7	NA	TGTGCCAGCAGTTACTCGGCGACACGCGGGTACGAGCAGTACTTC	CASSYSATRGYEQYF
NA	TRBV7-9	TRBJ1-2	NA	TGTGCCAGCAGCACCCTCGAGGGCACCTATGGCTACACCTTC	CASSTLEGTYGYTF
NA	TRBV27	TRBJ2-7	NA	TGTGCCAGCGGATCCAGTAATGCTAGGAACTTC	CASGSSNARNF
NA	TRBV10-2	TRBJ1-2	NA	TGCGCCAGCAGGACAGATTCCTATGGCTACACCTTC	CASRTDSYGYTF
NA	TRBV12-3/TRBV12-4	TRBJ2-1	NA	TGTGCCAGCAGTTTTCATCCACGGGGGGAGCAGTTCTTC	CASSFHPRGEQFF
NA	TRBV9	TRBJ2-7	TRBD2	TGTGCCAGCAGCGTAGCTACCGGGACTACCTACGAGCAGTACTTC	CASSVATGTTYEQYF
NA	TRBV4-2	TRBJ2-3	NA	TGTGCCAGCAGCCAAGATCTTGAGGTAGATACGCAGTATTTT	CASSQDLEVDTQYF
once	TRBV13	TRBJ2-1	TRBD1	TGTGCCAGCACCCAGGACAGGGGTGTTAATGAGCAGTTCTTC	CASTQDRGVNEQFF
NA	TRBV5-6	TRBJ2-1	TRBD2	TGTGCCAGCAGCTTACGTCGACTAGCGGGAGGGGATGAGCAGTTCTTC	CASSLRRLAGGDEQFF
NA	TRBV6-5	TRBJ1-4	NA	TGTGCCAGCAGTTTGGGGGGATTAACTAATGAAAAACTGTTTTTT	CASSLGGLTNEKLFF
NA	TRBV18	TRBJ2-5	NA	TGTGCCAGCTCACTACAAGAGGGCGGCGAGACCCAGTACTTC	CASSLQEGGETQYF
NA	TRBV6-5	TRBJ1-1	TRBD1	TGTGCCAGCAGTTACTCCGGGACAGGGTTAACTGAAGCTTTCTTT	CASSYSGTGLTEAFF
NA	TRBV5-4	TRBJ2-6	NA	TGTGCCAGCAGCTCGATTCAGGTTTCTGGGGCCAACGTCCTGACTTTC	CASSSIQVSGANVLTF
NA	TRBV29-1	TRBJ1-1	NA	TGCAGCGTTGAGATGGAGGGCGAAGCTTTCTTT	CSVEMEGEAFF
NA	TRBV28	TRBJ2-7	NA	TGTGCCAGCAGTTTATCCTATCAACAGTACTTC	CASSLSYQQYF
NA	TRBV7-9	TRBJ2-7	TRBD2	TGTGCCAGCAGCTTAGCTAGCGGGAGGAGTCACGAGCAGTACTTC	CASSLASGRSHEQYF
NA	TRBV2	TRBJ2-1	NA	TGTGCCAGCTCAACGGGCCTGGGGCGCGAGCAGTTCTTC	CASSTGLGREQFF
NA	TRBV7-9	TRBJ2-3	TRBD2	TGTGCCAGCAGCTTCGTCACGGGAGGGCCAGATACGCAGTATTTT	CASSFVTGGPDTQYF
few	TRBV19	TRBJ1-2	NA	TGTGCCAGTAGTACGTGGCACGGCACGGAGGTAGGCTACACCTTC	CASSTWHGTEVGYTF
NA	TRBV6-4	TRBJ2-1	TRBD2	TGTGCCAGCAGTTCGGGGACTAGCGGGAGTAGGAATGAGCAGTTCTTC	CASSSGTSGSRNEQFF
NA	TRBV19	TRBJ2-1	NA	TGTGCCAGTAGTTCACAGGGGGGGTCCTACAATGAGCAGTTCTTC	CASSSQGGSYNEQFF
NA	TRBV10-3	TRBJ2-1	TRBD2	TGTGCCATCAGTGAGTCCCGACTAGCGGGAGGAATAAGCTCCTACAATGAGCAGTTCTTC	CAISESRLAGGISSYNEQFF
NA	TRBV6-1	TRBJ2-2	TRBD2	TGTGCCAGCAGTGAAGCTTGGACTAGATTCACCGGGGAGCTGTTTTTT	CASSEAWTRFTGELFF
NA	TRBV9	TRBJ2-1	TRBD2	TGTGCCAGCAGCCCCCACGGGACTACCTACAATGAGCAGTTCTTC	CASSPHGTTYNEQFF
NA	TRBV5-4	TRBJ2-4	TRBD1	TGTGCCAGCAGCTATAAAAGGGACAGGAAAAACATTCAGTACTTC	CASSYKRDRKNIQYF
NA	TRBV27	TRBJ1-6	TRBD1	TGTGCCAGCAGTTTAGGTCGGGACAGGGGTTCCTATAATTCACCCCTCCACTTT	CASSLGRDRGSYNSPLHF
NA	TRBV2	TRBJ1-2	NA	TGTGCCAGCAGGGGAGCAAGAAACAACCATGGCTACACCTTC	CASRGARNNHGYTF
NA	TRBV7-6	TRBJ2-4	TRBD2	TGTGCCAGCAGCTCCAATGTAGCGGGAGAAGTGATCTCTGCCAAAAACATTCAGTACTTC	CASSSNVAGEVISAKNIQYF
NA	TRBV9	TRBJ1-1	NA	TGTGCCAGCAGCGTAGGTACTAGGGAACTGGAAGCTTTCTTT	CASSVGTRELEAFF